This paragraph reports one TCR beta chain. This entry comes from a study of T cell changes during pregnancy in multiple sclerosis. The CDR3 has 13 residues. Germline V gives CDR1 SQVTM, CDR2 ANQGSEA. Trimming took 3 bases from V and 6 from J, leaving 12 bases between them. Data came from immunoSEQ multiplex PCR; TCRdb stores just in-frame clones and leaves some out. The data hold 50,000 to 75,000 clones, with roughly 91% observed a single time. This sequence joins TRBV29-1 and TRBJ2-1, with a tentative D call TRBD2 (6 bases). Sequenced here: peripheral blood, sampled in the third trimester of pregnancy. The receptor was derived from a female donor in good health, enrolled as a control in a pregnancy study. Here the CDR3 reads CSVDLRDPNEQFF. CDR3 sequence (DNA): TGCAGCGTTGATTTGCGGGACCCCAATGAGCAGTTCTTC.